This is a list of T cell receptor beta chains from one sample in a study of blood T cell repertoires in COVID-19. Libraries were prepared by immunoSEQ multiplex PCR; TCRdb keeps only in-frame clonotypes and omits some of them. The sample has 200,000 or so clones; around four fifths are singletons. The specimen sequenced was peripheral blood. These receptors all come from a human donor with acute or convalescent COVID-19. The donor label of this sample is uncertain. Both conserved end residues are part of each CDR3. The order of the fields is V gene, D gene, clone size, J gene, CDR3 protein, CDR3 DNA. The D gene is left open where the match is weak. Clone size is stated in some rows and not others, as once, few, many or a class when expanded.

TRBV5-4	.	.	TRBJ1-2	CASSSRTGVDYGYTF	TGTGCCAGCAGCTCTAGGACCGGGGTGGACTATGGCTACACCTTC
TRBV19	.	.	TRBJ2-5	CASSLNGGPAYETQYF	TGTGCCAGTAGCCTGAATGGAGGGCCAGCATACGAGACCCAGTACTTC
TRBV6-5	TRBD1	.	TRBJ1-1	CASSYGQGGTEAFF	TGTGCCAGCAGTTACGGACAGGGAGGGACTGAAGCTTTCTTT
TRBV7-2	.	few	TRBJ2-1	CASSPRLLSREQFF	TGTGCCAGCAGCCCCAGACTACTTTCAAGAGAGCAGTTCTTC
TRBV5-4	.	.	TRBJ2-1	CASSPSSYNEQFF	TGTGCCAGCAGCCCTAGCTCCTACAATGAGCAGTTCTTC
TRBV10-3	TRBD1	.	TRBJ2-7	CAIKSGQGAYEQYF	TGTGCCATCAAATCGGGACAGGGGGCCTACGAGCAGTACTTC
TRBV7-9	TRBD1	.	TRBJ1-3	CASSLGQGGPGNTIYF	TGTGCCAGCAGCTTGGGACAGGGAGGCCCTGGAAACACCATATATTTT
TRBV14	.	.	TRBJ1-1	CASSQALTPNTEAFF	TGTGCCAGCAGCCAAGCCCTGACACCGAACACTGAAGCTTTCTTT
TRBV19	TRBD1	.	TRBJ1-1	CASTGQLNTEAFF	TGTGCCAGTACGGGACAGCTGAACACTGAAGCTTTCTTT
TRBV11-2	.	few	TRBJ1-4	CASSPRGMRDEKLFF	TGTGCCAGCAGCCCGAGAGGGATGCGGGACGAAAAACTGTTTTTT
TRBV5-4	.	.	TRBJ1-3	CASSPTAGNTIYF	TGTGCCAGCAGCCCAACGGCTGGAAACACCATATATTTT
TRBV18	TRBD1	.	TRBJ2-6	CASSKGAGANVLTF	TGTGCCAGCTCGAAGGGGGCCGGGGCCAACGTCCTGACTTTC
TRBV27	TRBD1	few	TRBJ1-5	CASSLSTGVSNQPQHF	TGTGCCAGCAGTTTATCGACAGGGGTGAGCAATCAGCCCCAGCATTTT
TRBV3-1/TRBV3-2	.	.	TRBJ2-1	CASSPDQGTKQFF	TGTGCCAGCAGCCCAGACCAAGGGACAAAGCAGTTCTTC
TRBV30	.	.	TRBJ2-1	CAWSSNNEQFF	TGTGCCTGGAGTTCAAACAATGAGCAGTTCTTC
TRBV29-1	TRBD1	.	TRBJ1-2	CSVGRGQGAGGYTF	TGCAGCGTTGGGAGGGGACAGGGGGCCGGGGGCTACACCTTC
TRBV24-1	.	.	TRBJ2-1	CATSDSRLSSYNEQFF	TGTGCCACCAGTGATTCCCGCCTTAGCTCCTACAATGAGCAGTTCTTC
TRBV5-4	TRBD1	.	TRBJ1-2	CASSLGDRVAGYTF	TGTGCCAGCAGCTTGGGGGACAGGGTGGCTGGCTACACCTTC
TRBV18	.	.	TRBJ2-2	CASSPLGANTGELFF	TGTGCCAGCTCACCTCTGGGGGCTAACACCGGGGAGCTGTTTTTT
TRBV11-2	TRBD1	.	TRBJ1-2	CASSSTEGGAYGYTF	TGTGCCAGCAGCTCAACCGAAGGGGGCGCGTATGGCTACACCTTC
TRBV7-3	.	.	TRBJ1-1	CASRLTRRPGYTEAFF	TGTGCCAGCAGACTCACCCGAAGACCAGGGTACACTGAAGCTTTCTTT
TRBV19	TRBD2	few	TRBJ2-6	CASSPRLAGAGANVLTF	TGTGCCAGTAGTCCACGACTAGCGGGTGCAGGGGCCAACGTCCTGACTTTC
TRBV7-9	TRBD1	.	TRBJ2-7	CASSLEGQGHEQYF	TGTGCCAGCAGCTTAGAGGGACAGGGCCACGAGCAGTACTTC
TRBV7-9	.	.	TRBJ1-2	CASSPATSYGYTF	TGTGCCAGCAGCCCCGCAACTTCCTATGGCTACACCTTC
TRBV10-3	TRBD2	.	TRBJ2-3	CAISGGAGVGTDTQYF	TGTGCCATCAGTGGGGGAGCGGGAGTGGGCACAGATACGCAGTATTTT
TRBV3-1/TRBV3-2	.	.	TRBJ2-1	CASSHWRGYNEQFF	TGTGCCAGCAGCCACTGGAGGGGTTACAATGAGCAGTTCTTC
TRBV19	TRBD2	.	TRBJ2-1	CASSMAPGLAGGSYNEQFF	TGTGCCAGTAGTATGGCCCCGGGACTAGCGGGAGGCTCCTACAATGAGCAGTTCTTC
TRBV11-2	TRBD1	.	TRBJ1-2	CASSETGLGYGYTF	TGTGCCAGCAGCGAGACAGGGCTGGGCTATGGCTACACCTTC
TRBV15	.	.	TRBJ2-7	CATSRDNMGDEQYF	TGTGCCACCAGCAGAGATAACATGGGCGACGAGCAGTACTTC
TRBV3-1/TRBV3-2	.	.	TRBJ1-4	CASSQGAVGEKLFF	TGTGCCAGCAGCCAAGGAGCCGTCGGTGAAAAACTGTTTTTT
TRBV7-3	.	.	TRBJ2-1	CASSSEGVGEQFF	TGTGCCAGCAGCTCCGAAGGGGTTGGGGAGCAGTTCTTC
TRBV28	TRBD1	.	TRBJ1-4	CASRNRGLGEKLFF	TGTGCCAGCAGGAACAGGGGACTGGGCGAAAAACTGTTTTTT
TRBV4-1	.	.	TRBJ2-1	CASSQEISQGQFF	TGCGCCAGCAGCCAAGAGATCTCACAGGGGCAGTTCTTC
TRBV5-1	TRBD2	.	TRBJ2-3	CASSLVFAGGLDTQYF	TGCGCCAGCAGCTTGGTGTTTGCGGGGGGGCTGGATACGCAGTATTTT
TRBV6-6	.	.	TRBJ1-1	CASSLTGRVEAFF	TGTGCCAGCAGCCTTACAGGGAGGGTTGAAGCTTTCTTT
TRBV30	.	.	TRBJ1-1	CAWSHTTEAFF	TGTGCCTGGAGTCACACCACTGAAGCTTTCTTT
TRBV7-8	TRBD1	.	TRBJ1-1	CASSLRGDRGLNTEAFF	TGTGCCAGCAGCTTAAGAGGGGACAGGGGGCTGAACACTGAAGCTTTCTTT
TRBV27	TRBD1	.	TRBJ1-6	CASSPAGRGPSPLHF	TGTGCCAGCAGCCCGGCGGGCAGGGGGCCTTCACCCCTCCACTTT
TRBV5-1	TRBD1	.	TRBJ2-3	CASRQTGAPTDTQYF	TGCGCCAGCAGGCAAACAGGGGCCCCCACAGATACGCAGTATTTT
TRBV4-3	TRBD1	.	TRBJ2-7	CASSQLGQGRYEQYF	TGCGCCAGCAGCCAACTTGGACAGGGAAGGTATGAGCAGTACTTC
TRBV19	.	.	TRBJ2-5	CASSKNRETQYF	TGTGCCAGTAGTAAAAACAGAGAGACCCAGTACTTC
TRBV7-9	.	.	TRBJ1-6	CASSFFHDSNSPLHF	TGTGCCAGCAGCTTCTTTCATGACAGCAATTCACCCCTCCACTTT
TRBV4-2	TRBD1	.	TRBJ1-1	CASSQVGTENTEAFF	TGTGCCAGCAGCCAAGTGGGGACAGAGAACACTGAAGCTTTCTTT
TRBV7-2	TRBD1	.	TRBJ1-2	CASSSGAGGWYGYTF	TGTGCCAGCAGCTCCGGGGCAGGGGGGTGGTATGGCTACACCTTC
TRBV30	.	.	TRBJ2-1	CAWVPGLFNEQFF	TGTGCCTGGGTTCCGGGACTTTTCAATGAGCAGTTCTTC
TRBV3-1/TRBV3-2	.	.	TRBJ1-6	CASSAPTYNSPLHF	TGTGCCAGCAGTGCACCCACTTATAATTCACCCCTCCACTTT
TRBV19	.	.	TRBJ2-4	CASSPQQLAKNIQYF	TGTGCCAGTAGTCCTCAACAATTAGCCAAAAACATTCAGTACTTC